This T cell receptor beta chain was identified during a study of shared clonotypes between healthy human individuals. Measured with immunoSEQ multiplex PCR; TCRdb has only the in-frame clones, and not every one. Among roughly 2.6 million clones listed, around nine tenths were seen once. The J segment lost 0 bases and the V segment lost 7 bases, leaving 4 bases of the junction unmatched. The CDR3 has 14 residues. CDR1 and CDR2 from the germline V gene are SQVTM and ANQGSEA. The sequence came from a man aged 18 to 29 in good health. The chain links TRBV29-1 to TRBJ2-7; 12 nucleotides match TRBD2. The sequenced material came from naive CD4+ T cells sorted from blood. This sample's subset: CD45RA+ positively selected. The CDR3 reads CSAMTSGSSYEQYF. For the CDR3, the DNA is TGCAGCGCAATGACTAGCGGGAGCTCCTACGAGCAGTACTTC.